The 25 T cell receptor beta chains below come from one sample, sequenced in a study of CD8 T cells in Susac syndrome. Reverse transcription of about 0.5 to 1 ug RNA used random hexamers. One entry per CDR3 protein, called by TCRdb with MiXCR from the immunoSEQ multiplex PCR reads. The table records some 65,000 distinct CDR3 sequences, 90% to 95% of them present only once. Sample: CD8+ T cells from PBMCs. The receptors were gathered from a human donor with multiple sclerosis.

The chain links TRBV27 to TRBJ2-7, with TRBD2 as a possible D gene (7 bases). The V and J ends lost 0 bases and 3 bases respectively, with 12 bases between them. CDR3 length: 15 residues. Germline CDR1 and CDR2: MNHEY and SMNVEV (reference sequence). In nucleotides, the CDR3 is TGTGCCAGCAGTTTATCAGGGGGGGACCTCTACGAGCAGTACTTC. Amino acids: CASSLSGGDLYEQYF.

Only one count was recorded for this clonotype. The chain is built from TRBV25-1 and TRBJ1-6; D uncertain. The CDR3 sequence is 12 residues long. Trimming cost V 3 bases and J 6 bases, with 3 bases left between them. The germline V gene encodes CDR1 MGHDK and CDR2 SYGVNS. The chain's CDR3 is CASSDGNSPLHF. CDR3 coding DNA: TGTGCCAGCAGTGATGGTAATTCACCCCTCCACTTT.

This chain joins TRBV12-3 or TRBV12-4 and TRBJ2-1, with 14 bases that match TRBD2. The V segment lost 7 bases and the J segment 9 bases; nucleotides outside the gene matches: 11. The CDR3 length is 16 residues. The CDR3 protein is CASTPWGLAGEGEQFF. In nucleotides, the CDR3 is TGTGCCAGCACCCCCTGGGGACTAGCGGGAGAGGGTGAGCAGTTCTTC.

The chain uses TRBV4-3 and TRBJ1-1, with TRBD1 as a possible D gene (5 bases). The CDR3 covers 16 residues. Germline lookup yields CDR1 LGHNA and CDR2 YSLEER. Trimming shortened V by 0 bases and J by 4 bases, and 15 bases separated the two germline ends. The chain's CDR3 is CASSQDGNGGGTEAFF. DNA for the CDR3: TGCGCCAGCAGCCAAGATGGGAACGGGGGAGGCACTGAAGCTTTCTTT.

V usage is TRBV20-1 and J usage is TRBJ2-7, with TRBD1 identical over 8 bases. Per the germline V gene, CDR1 is DFQATT and CDR2 is SNEGSKA (reference sequence). V gave up 0 bases and J gave up 5 bases; unmatched junction bases: 9. The CDR3 covers 15 residues. The CDR3 protein is CSARDLTGELDEQYF. DNA for the CDR3: TGCAGTGCTAGAGATCTGACAGGGGAGCTTGACGAGCAGTACTTC.

The J gene is TRBJ2-7, the V gene TRBV5-1, with a weak D call TRBD1 (6 bases). Germline V gene lookup returns CDR1 SGHRS and CDR2 YFSETQ. V lost 7 bases, J lost 2 bases, and 19 bases lay in between. This CDR3 spans 15 amino acids. The CDR3: CASSLNTGITYEQYF. DNA for the CDR3: TGCGCCAGCTCCTTGAATACAGGGATCACCTACGAGCAGTACTTC.

In DNA form, the CDR3 reads TGTGCCAGCAGTGGATTGGTGACCCAGTACTTC. The encoded protein is CASSGLVTQYF. The gene calls are TRBV2 and TRBJ2-5; D is uncertain. Germline values: CDR1 SNHLY, CDR2 FYNNEI. The CDR3 sequence is 11 residues long. The V gene lost 4 bases and the J gene lost 7 bases, with 7 bases spanning the gap.

The chain uses TRBV4-1 and TRBJ2-2, with 10 bases fitting TRBD2. Germline loops: CDR1 MGHRA, CDR2 YSYEKL. J lost 5 bases, V lost 1 base, and 4 bases had no gene match. This CDR3 is 16 amino acids long. The CDR3: CASSQGTSGRTGELFF. DNA of the CDR3: TGCGCCAGCAGCCAAGGGACTAGCGGTCGTACCGGGGAGCTGTTTTTT.

The chain employs TRBV5-6 and TRBJ2-7, with TRBD1 identical over 8 bases. Germline values: CDR1 SGHDT, CDR2 YYEEEE. V shed 7 bases and J 6 bases; nucleotides not matched to a gene: 9. CDR3 length equals 13 residues. The CDR3 protein is CASSRTGSVEQYF. As DNA, the CDR3 is TGTGCCAGCTCTCGGACAGGGTCGGTCGAGCAGTACTTC.

The chain combines TRBV5-4 with TRBJ2-2; possible D gene TRBD2, 5 bases. CDR1 is SGHNT and CDR2 is YYREEE in the germline V gene (reference sequence). This CDR3 comprises 14 residues. The germline V and J ends were trimmed by 2 bases and 6 bases, with 11 bases remaining between them. In DNA form, the CDR3 reads TGTGCCAGCAGCTTCCCCGGGGATGCCGGGGAGCTGTTTTTT. It yields the protein CASSFPGDAGELFF.

The V call is TRBV4-1, the J call TRBJ2-1; 10 nucleotides line up with TRBD1. The CDR3 loop spans 17 amino acids. From germline, CDR1 is MGHRA and CDR2 YSYEKL. V lost 0 bases, J lost 9 bases, and 11 bases stayed unmatched. CDR3 amino acids: CASSQDWGTGDSSEQFF. CDR3 coding DNA: TGCGCCAGCAGCCAAGATTGGGGGACAGGGGATAGCAGTGAGCAGTTCTTC.

CDR3 sequence: CASSNLETYEQYF. The CDR3 bases are TGTGCCAGCAGCAACCTGGAAACCTACGAGCAGTACTTC. The gene calls are TRBV5-6 and TRBJ2-7; D is ambiguous. In germline, CDR1 is SGHDT, CDR2 YYEEEE. Trimming removed 4 bases at V and 2 bases at J, with 10 bases between. This CDR3 comprises 13 residues.

The chain joins TRBV4-1 to TRBJ2-7; no definite D call. This CDR3 contains 13 residues. V gave up 3 bases and J gave up 6 bases, with 12 bases separating them. Germline CDR1 is MGHRA and CDR2 is YSYEKL. The CDR3 sequence: CASSHSLGIEQYF. In DNA form, the CDR3 reads TGCGCCAGCAGCCATAGTCTAGGGATCGAGCAGTACTTC.

V and J are TRBV29-1 and TRBJ1-2; perhaps TRBD1 as D (6 bases). V was clipped by 8 bases and J by 4 bases, with 17 bases between them. The length of the CDR3 is 13 residues. CDR1 and CDR2 (germline): SQVTM, ANQGSEA. The CDR3 reads CSSQEGEGYGYTF. CDR3 DNA sequence: TGCAGCTCCCAGGAGGGGGAGGGCTATGGCTACACCTTC.

This rearrangement joins TRBV29-1 to TRBJ1-1, with no clear D. CDR3 length equals 11 residues. Trimming took 5 bases from V and 2 from J, leaving 6 bases between them. The V gene's germline CDR1 is SQVTM and CDR2 ANQGSEA. The CDR3: CSVPGNTEAFF. Here the CDR3 DNA reads TGCAGCGTTCCCGGAAACACTGAAGCTTTCTTT.

This rearrangement joins TRBV27 to TRBJ2-7; D not certain. The germline V gene has CDR1 MNHEY and CDR2 SMNVEV (reference sequence). Trimming shortened V by 8 bases and J by 2 bases, and 10 bases separated the two germline ends. The CDR3 spans 12 residues. The CDR3 region has the DNA TGTGCCAGCGGTCACTCGACCTACGAGCAGTACTTC. It encodes CASGHSTYEQYF.

The V gene is TRBV29-1, the J gene TRBJ2-3; 7 bases align to TRBD2. The V segment lost 4 bases and the J segment 1 base; nucleotides outside the gene matches: 5. The CDR3 is 14 residues long. Germline CDR1 and CDR2: SQVTM and ANQGSEA. This CDR3 reads CSVVFLAGTDTQYF. For the CDR3, the DNA is TGCAGCGTTGTATTCCTAGCGGGCACAGATACGCAGTATTTT.

The genes are TRBV29-1 and TRBJ1-2, with D hard to call. The CDR3 loop spans 13 amino acids. Trimming took off 5 bases at V and 8 bases at J, with 18 bases between the two ends. Per the germline V gene, CDR1 is SQVTM and CDR2 is ANQGSEA. CDR3 DNA: TGCAGCGTTCTCGGGTATCGTACGGAAGGCTACACCTTC. This sequence encodes CSVLGYRTEGYTF.

This chain uses TRBV2 with TRBJ2-3, with TRBD2 matching 10 bases. V lost 5 bases to trimming and J lost 1 base; unmatched junction nucleotides: 0. Germline V CDR1 and CDR2: SNHLY, FYNNEI. The CDR3 length is 14 residues. CDR3 sequence reads: CASSTSGGTDTQYF. The CDR3 bases are TGTGCCAGCAGTACTAGCGGGGGCACAGATACGCAGTATTTT.

The rearrangement links TRBV9 to TRBJ2-7; TRBD1 aligns across 9 bases. The V and J ends lost 3 bases and 2 bases, in that order; junction bases with no gene match: 3. CDR3 length equals 14 residues. Germline loops: CDR1 SGDLS, CDR2 YYNGEE. For the CDR3, the DNA is TGTGCCAGCAGCGACCGGGACAGGGCCTACGAGCAGTACTTC. Protein product: CASSDRDRAYEQYF.

V gene TRBV20-1 combines with J gene TRBJ2-7; the D gene is possibly TRBD2 (6 bases). The CDR3 is 14 residues long. In germline, CDR1 is DFQATT, CDR2 SNEGSKA (reference sequence). The V and J ends lost 2 bases and 5 bases respectively, with 16 bases between them. The CDR3 region has the DNA TGCAGTGCTAGAATCCTTTTGGAGGGCGACGAGCAGTACTTC. This codes for CSARILLEGDEQYF.

This chain uses TRBV20-1 with TRBJ2-1; 7 bases match TRBD2. This CDR3 has 15 amino acids. Losses at the gene ends were 6 bases for V and 8 bases for J; bases not matched to a gene: 16. Germline CDR1 is DFQATT and CDR2 is SNEGSKA (reference sequence). DNA of the CDR3: TGCAGTGCCCAACGGGGGGACTACAAGTTCGATGAGCAGTTCTTC. Translating gives CSAQRGDYKFDEQFF.

V and J are TRBV12-3 or TRBV12-4 and TRBJ2-4, with D tentatively TRBD2 (6 bases). The CDR3 is 21 residues long. The V gene lost 5 bases and the J gene lost 1 base, with 30 bases spanning the gap. CDR3 sequence reads: CASSTGLTGASGVGAKNIQYF. CDR3 bases: TGTGCCAGCAGTACGGGACTGACGGGCGCCTCTGGGGTCGGGGCCAAAAACATTCAGTACTTC.

This clonotype showed up just once. The chain joins TRBV29-1 to TRBJ2-5; 9 bases are shared with TRBD2. V lost 0 bases to trimming and J lost 4 bases; unmatched junction nucleotides: 9. This CDR3 region has 16 residues. Germline V lookup: CDR1 SQVTM, CDR2 ANQGSEA. In nucleotides, the CDR3 is TGCAGCGTTGAAGAAGCGACTAGCGGAGAGGGAGAGACCCAGTACTTC. This gives the protein CSVEEATSGEGETQYF. Full variable domain (missing parts from reference TRBV29-1 and TRBJ2-5): SAVISQKPSRDICQRGTSLTIQCQVDSQVTMMFWYRQQPGQSLTLIATANQGSEATYESGFVIDKFPISRPNLTFSTLTVSNMSPEDSSIYLCSVEEATSGEGETQYFGPGTRLLVL.

In this sample, this clonotype turned up once. The J gene is TRBJ2-1, the V gene TRBV5-1; D unclear. Germline V CDR1 and CDR2: SGHRS, YFSETQ. V was cut by 0 bases and J by 10 bases, with 11 bases left in between. The CDR3 sequence is 13 residues long. CDR3 loop: CASSLGGSSEQFF. The DNA for the CDR3 is TGCGCCAGCAGCTTGGGAGGATCCTCGGAGCAGTTCTTC.